The source of this TCR beta chain is a study of T cell clones after liver transplantation. Libraries were prepared by immunoSEQ multiplex PCR; TCRdb keeps only in-frame clonotypes and omits some of them. Of 93,000 or so clones listed, 84% were seen once; the top ten hold less than 3%. With V trimmed by 5 bases and J by 4 bases, 12 bases remained unmatched. The CDR3 spans 16 residues. Germline-derived CDR1 and CDR2 are LNHDA and SQIVND (reference sequence). CD3+CD4+ and CD3+CD8+ cells were FACS-sorted from thawed unstimulated PBMCs. Here the sequenced sample was CD4+ T cells from blood, taken around 44 months after liver transplant. The sequence came from a human patient who received a liver transplant. Among the T cells, some may be from the graft donor. The rearrangement joins TRBV19 to TRBJ2-7; TRBD1 matches 9 bases. In DNA form, the CDR3 reads TGTGCCAGTAGTTCTTACCGGGACAGGGAGGATTACGAGCAGTACTTC. It codes for CASSSYRDREDYEQYF.